The sequence of this T cell receptor (beta chain) was determined in a study of blood T cell repertoires in COVID-19. CDR1 and CDR2 from the germline V gene are SGHRS and YFSETQ. J was trimmed by 10 bases and V by 4 bases; bases with no gene match: 11. The CDR3 extends over 15 amino acids. TCRdb's copy holds only in-frame clones and misses some; the assay was immunoSEQ multiplex PCR. The repertoire holds more than 250,000 clones, 80% to 90% seen once, with 2.2% in the top ten. The chain recombines TRBV5-1 with TRBJ1-6; 7 nucleotides line up with TRBD1. This clonotype was obtained from a man aged 25-45 years who had recovered from COVID-19. The sample was PBMCs or T cells enriched from blood (not recorded which). CDR3 sequence reads: CASSPGDRENSPLHF. The CDR3 DNA is TGCGCCAGCAGCCCGGGCGACAGGGAGAACTCACCCCTCCACTTT.